The 18 T cell receptor beta chains below were found in one sample sequenced in a study of T-cell memory formation after mild COVID-19. TCRdb analysed the 5' RACE reads with MiXCR anew, one entry per CDR3 protein. Here the sample spans 210,000 or so distinct CDR3 sequences, over 9.5% being singletons. Sequenced input: PBMCs or a T cell subset sorted from them (not recorded which). These receptors were collected from a man aged 18 to 30 who had mild COVID-19 (a few samples of this study predate the infection). Cell type and time point are not known.

J is TRBJ2-2 and V is TRBV29-1; D ambiguous. Between the trimmed V and J ends, which lost 2 bases and 2 bases, there was a span of 6 bases. CDR3 length equals 13 residues. The V gene's germline CDR1 is SQVTM and CDR2 ANQGSEA. CDR3 region: CSVENLNTGELFF. The CDR3 DNA reads as TGCAGCGTTGAAAACTTAAACACCGGGGAGCTGTTTTTT.

V and J are TRBV3-1 and TRBJ2-3, with 9 bases identical to TRBD1. In germline, CDR1 is LGHDT, CDR2 YNNKEL (reference sequence). Losses at the gene ends were 4 bases for V and 3 bases for J; bases not matched to a gene: 5. The CDR3 is 15 amino acids. As DNA, the CDR3 is TGTGCCAGCAGCCCACAGGGGGCGCGAACAGATACGCAGTATTTT. The encoded protein is CASSPQGARTDTQYF.

This clonotype was seen only a few times. The V gene is TRBV23-1, the J gene TRBJ2-4, with 10 nucleotides matching TRBD1. TRBV23-1 is given ORF status, its function remaining uncertain. There are 15 residues in the CDR3. V shed 6 bases, J shed 6 bases, and the junction held 8 bases outside the gene matches. CDR3 loop: CASRSDRGLGNIQYF. The CDR3, as DNA: TGCGCCAGCAGATCCGACAGGGGGCTAGGAAACATTCAGTACTTC.

This clonotype was detected a few times. This rearrangement joins TRBV7-2 to TRBJ1-6, with D unclear. The CDR3 is 12 residues long. CDR1 and CDR2 from the germline V gene are SGHTA and FQGNSA. V lost 3 bases and J 11 bases, leaving 8 bases between the germline ends. The CDR3 DNA reads TGTGCCAGCAGCTTGTCCGGGACACCCCTCCACTTT. Protein: CASSLSGTPLHF.

This clonotype has only a few counts. The gene calls are TRBV24-1 and TRBJ2-5; 7 nucleotides agree with TRBD1. V lost 6 bases to trimming and J lost 0 bases; unmatched junction nucleotides: 0. CDR3 length: 13 amino acids. The V gene's germline CDR1 is KGHDR and CDR2 SFDVKD. The CDR3 sequence: CATSQGDQETQYF. CDR3 coding DNA: TGTGCCACCAGTCAGGGGGACCAAGAGACCCAGTACTTC.

This clonotype was observed a handful of times. In DNA form, the CDR3 reads TGCAGTGCTAGTGAGGCAACTAATGAAAAACTGTTTTTT. Amino acid sequence: CSASEATNEKLFF. The chain carries TRBV20-1 and TRBJ1-4; D gene unclear. This CDR3 spans 13 amino acids. Germline V gene sequence: CDR1 DFQATT, CDR2 SNEGSKA (reference sequence). V dropped 3 bases and J dropped 0 bases, with 5 bases sitting between them.

This clonotype appeared a few times. The CDR3 bases are TGTGCCAGCAGAAGCTCTTCGGGACATCTTCAAGAGACCCAGTACTTC. Translated: CASRSSSGHLQETQYF. The chain is built from TRBV6-5 and TRBJ2-5; TRBD1 is a possible D gene (6 bases). From germline, CDR1 is MNHEY and CDR2 SVGAGI. The CDR3 runs 16 residues. V was shortened by 6 bases and J by 2 bases, with 19 bases between the two germline ends.

A few counts support this clonotype. The genes are TRBV4-1 and TRBJ1-6, with D possibly being TRBD1 (5 bases). With 1 base removed from V and 5 bases from J, the gap between germline ends came to 15 bases. In germline, CDR1 is MGHRA, CDR2 YSYEKL. CDR3 length: 17 amino acids. The CDR3 is CASSQAGSGTNNSPLHF. The CDR3 DNA sequence: TGCGCCAGCAGCCAAGCTGGATCGGGGACCAATAATTCACCCCTCCACTTT.

This clonotype was counted between two and nine times. This chain joins TRBV28 and TRBJ2-2; D unresolved. This CDR3 has 11 amino acids. V dropped 6 bases and J dropped 6 bases, with 5 bases sitting between them. CDR1 and CDR2 (germline): MDHEN, SYDVKM. This chain's CDR3 is CASRRPGELFF. CDR3 coding DNA: TGTGCCAGCAGACGGCCCGGGGAGCTGTTTTTT.

The rearrangement uses TRBV7-2 and TRBJ2-1; 10 nucleotides agree with TRBD2. The CDR3 covers 20 residues. Unmatched junction bases numbered 12, after V lost 1 base and J lost 0 bases. Looked up from germline, CDR1 is SGHTA and CDR2 is FQGNSA. The CDR3, as DNA: TGTGCCAGCAGCTTAGGTGTAGCGGGGGGCCTCTTGAGCTCCTACAATGAGCAGTTCTTC. The encoded protein is CASSLGVAGGLLSSYNEQFF.

This clonotype was counted once. This chain joins TRBV20-1 and TRBJ2-3, with 15 bases fitting TRBD2. The junction had 3 bases not matched to a gene; V was cut back by 8 bases and J by 6 bases. The CDR3 extends over 13 amino acids. Germline V lookup: CDR1 DFQATT, CDR2 SNEGSKA (reference sequence). The CDR3 DNA reads as TGCAGTCGCGGACTAGCGGGGGGGGATACGCAGTATTTT. Translation gives CSRGLAGGDTQYF.

This clonotype was seen repeatedly, ten times or more. V gene TRBV11-2 combines with J gene TRBJ2-2, with a weak D call TRBD1 (6 bases). V lost 5 bases and J lost 5, with 12 bases in between. CDR1 is SGHAT, CDR2 FQNNGV, per germline. This CDR3 comprises 14 residues. Here the CDR3 reads CASSASTGTGELFF. CDR3 sequence (DNA): TGTGCCAGCAGCGCCAGCACAGGGACCGGGGAGCTGTTTTTT.

This clonotype was seen only a few times. V and J are TRBV25-1 and TRBJ1-6; TRBD1 agrees at 7 bases. Trimming at V came to 7 bases and at J to 6 bases, leaving 9 bases not matched to a gene. The germline gives CDR1 MGHDK, CDR2 SYGVNS. The CDR3 contains 15 residues. The CDR3 region is CASIKEGAVNSPLHF. The CDR3 DNA sequence: TGTGCCAGCATCAAAGAGGGGGCAGTTAATTCACCCCTCCACTTT.

The V and J genes are TRBV7-9 and TRBJ1-2; D is undetermined. CDR3 length: 13 amino acids. Germline V gives CDR1 SEHNR, CDR2 FQNEAQ (reference sequence). Trimming took 2 bases from V and 5 from J, leaving 9 bases between them. CDR3 DNA: TGTGCCAGCAGCTTAACGGTTGGGTATGGCTACACCTTC. It encodes CASSLTVGYGYTF.

The table lists this clonotype with a few counts. The chain couples TRBV5-1 to TRBJ2-5; TRBD2 aligns across 9 bases. Germline lookup yields CDR1 SGHRS and CDR2 YFSETQ. Trimming at V came to 6 bases and at J to 7 bases, leaving 19 bases not matched to a gene. This CDR3 contains 17 residues. CDR3 in DNA: TGCGCCAGCACCGGCGGGGGGGGGACCCTCCTTGTTGGGACCCAGTACTTC. As protein: CASTGGGGTLLVGTQYF.

The rearrangement joins TRBV28 to TRBJ2-3; tentatively, D is TRBD2 (7 bases). Germline CDR1 reads MDHEN; CDR2 reads SYDVKM. With 2 bases removed from V and 6 bases from J, the gap between germline ends came to 12 bases. This CDR3 is built from 14 residues. CDR3: CASSLGGAMDTQYF. CDR3 coding DNA: TGTGCCAGCAGTTTAGGGGGGGCGATGGATACGCAGTATTTT.

This clonotype came up a few times. The rearrangement joins TRBV7-9 to TRBJ1-4, with 9 bases that match TRBD1. V gave up 4 bases and J gave up 5 bases; unmatched junction bases: 5. The CDR3 is 15 residues long. Germline V gene sequence: CDR1 SEHNR, CDR2 FQNEAQ (reference sequence). For the CDR3, the DNA is TGTGCCAGCAGCTACACCGGGACAGGGAATGAAAAACTGTTTTTT. This gives the protein CASSYTGTGNEKLFF.

The chain is built from TRBV20-1 and TRBJ2-5; TRBD2 matches at 11 bases. The CDR3 has 15 residues. CDR1 DFQATT and CDR2 SNEGSKA come from the germline V gene (reference sequence). J lost 0 bases, V lost 3 bases, and 3 bases had no gene match. As DNA, the CDR3 is TGCAGTGCTAGGGTGACTAGCGGGGACCAAGAGACCCAGTACTTC. Translation gives CSARVTSGDQETQYF.